The 10 T cell receptor beta chains reported below all come from one sample, sequenced in a study of T cells in narcolepsy. The assay was immunoSEQ multiplex PCR, and TCRdb's table has in-frame clones only and misses some. The sample has over 15,000 clones; 85% are singletons. Sequenced sample: memory (CD45RA-) CD4+ T cells from blood. The receptors were gathered from a human donor in good health.

This clone was seen a few times. V gene TRBV18 combines with J gene TRBJ2-7; D is possibly TRBD1 (5 bases). Germline V gene data show CDR1 as KGHSH and CDR2 as LQKENI. The CDR3 covers 16 residues. Trimming cost V 4 bases and J 5 bases, with 21 bases left between them. The CDR3 protein is CASSQFQGDFANEQYF. In nucleotides, the CDR3 is TGTGCCAGCTCACAATTCCAGGGTGATTTTGCCAACGAGCAGTACTTC.

The chain has TRBV6-6 and TRBJ2-7; D remains unclear. CDR1 MNHNY and CDR2 SVGAGI come from the germline V gene (reference sequence). Trimming took off 5 bases at V and 1 base at J, with 12 bases between the two ends. The CDR3 is 14 amino acids. Here the CDR3 reads CASSVKPDSYEQYF. CDR3 sequence (DNA): TGTGCCAGCAGTGTAAAACCGGATTCCTACGAGCAGTACTTC.

V usage is TRBV5-1 and J usage is TRBJ2-5; D tentatively reads TRBD1 or TRBD2 (5 bases each). Between the trimmed V and J ends, which lost 5 bases and 3 bases, there was a span of 11 bases. CDR1 is SGHRS and CDR2 is YFSETQ in the germline V gene. The CDR3 has 13 amino acids. CDR3 sequence reads: CASSSGPKETQYF. The CDR3 nucleotides read TGCGCCAGCAGTTCGGGACCAAAAGAGACCCAGTACTTC.

In this sample, this clone turned up a few times. The rearrangement joins TRBV5-6 to TRBJ1-6; 9 bases align to TRBD1. Trimming cost V 3 bases and J 5 bases; bases outside gene matches: 6. The germline CDR1 and CDR2 sequences are SGHDT and YYEEEE. This CDR3 is 16 amino acids long. The CDR3 is CASSYRGLMDNSPLHF. The CDR3 region has the DNA TGTGCCAGCAGCTACAGGGGGCTTATGGATAATTCACCCCTCCACTTT.

The CDR3 reads CASSPTWDREAFF. The CDR3 DNA reads as TGTGCCAGCAGTCCAACTTGGGACAGGGAGGCTTTCTTT. J is TRBJ1-1 and V is TRBV27, with 9 positions matching TRBD1. CDR1 MNHEY and CDR2 SMNVEV come from the germline V gene (reference sequence). This CDR3 is built from 13 residues. Losses at the gene ends were 5 bases for V and 11 bases for J; bases not matched to a gene: 9.

This clone showed up just once. This rearrangement joins TRBV5-1 to TRBJ2-6, with 9 bases lining up with TRBD1. Germline V gene lookup returns CDR1 SGHRS and CDR2 YFSETQ. J lost 1 base, V lost 4 bases, and 6 bases had no gene match. The CDR3 runs 17 residues. The CDR3 sequence is CASSPGQGLSGANVLTF. CDR3 bases: TGCGCCAGCAGCCCGGGACAGGGTTTATCTGGGGCCAACGTCCTGACTTTC. The full variable domain, in which reference TRBV5-1 and TRBJ2-6 provide the parts outside the CDR3, is KAGVTQTPRYLIKTRGQQVTLSCSPISGHRSVSWYQQTPGQGLQFLFEYFSETQRNKGNFPGRFSGRQFSNSRSEMNVSTLELGDSALYLCASSPGQGLSGANVLTFGAGSRLTVL.

The V gene is TRBV14, the J gene TRBJ2-7; D is perhaps TRBD1 or TRBD2 (6 bases each). CDR3 length equals 14 residues. The ends were cut back, 4 bases at V and 6 bases at J, with 16 bases in the middle. CDR1 is SGHDN and CDR2 is FVKESK in the germline V gene. CDR3 DNA: TGTGCCAGCAGCCCTACTTCGTGGGGGGCCGAGCAGTACTTC. It encodes CASSPTSWGAEQYF.

The rearrangement uses TRBV6-1 and TRBJ1-2, with TRBD1 matching over 7 bases. The junction had 6 bases not matched to a gene; V was cut back by 7 bases and J by 4 bases. Germline V CDR1 and CDR2: MNHNS, SASEGT. The CDR3 is 13 amino acids. The CDR3 DNA reads TGTGCCAGCATAACCGGGACAGCCTATGGCTACACCTTC. Amino acids: CASITGTAYGYTF.

A remark on this clone: The junction and the germline gene differ at one end; a read error may be behind it. The rearrangement uses TRBV6-6 and TRBJ2-4, with 10 bases that match TRBD1. The CDR3 has 16 amino acids. Germline values: CDR1 MNHNY, CDR2 SVGAGI (reference sequence). CDR3 DNA sequence: TGTGCCAGCAGTGCCCCGGGACAGGGGAGAAAAAGCATTCAGTACTTC. Translated, it gives CASSAPGQGRKSIQYF.

The chain combines TRBV7-2 with TRBJ2-3, with D unresolved. Trimming shortened V by 1 base and J by 0 bases, and 5 bases separated the two germline ends. Germline assignment: CDR1 SGHTA and CDR2 FQGNSA. The CDR3 consists of 14 residues. CDR3 residues: CASSLGHSTDTQYF. The CDR3 DNA follows: TGTGCCAGCAGCTTAGGACACAGCACAGATACGCAGTATTTT.